This T cell receptor beta chain originates from a study of T-cell reconstitution after alpha-beta-depleted transplantation in children listed by TCRdb under 2016. Concerning the study at large: The study quantitatively tracked T-cell immune reconstitution after TCRalphabeta/CD19-depleted allogeneic hematopoietic cell transplantation in children using TCR repertoire profiling. What the study reported, not specific to this receptor: Apparently early alphabetaT-cell count recovery about two months after transplant reportedly relied on only several hundred rapidly expanded clones derived from non-depleted graft cells. In some patients, high TCRbeta diversity at day 60 was attributed to recipient T cells and intrathymic progenitors that had survived conditioning. Over subsequent months, a decline in hyperexpanded clone frequencies was noted, and after one year, T-cell counts and TCRbeta diversity were mostly ascribed to newly produced T cells.

Per the publication, the treatment or condition label means: allogeneic hematopoietic cell transplantation with graft depleted of TCRalphabeta T cells and CD19 B cells. Transplant recipients were children who received TCRalphabeta/CD19-depleted allogeneic hematopoietic cell grafts. In its sample, this clonotype was seen many times. What this receptor recognizes is not known. The input lacks base qualities; no much larger clone sits a single base away. V is cut back by 4 bases and J by 3 bases, with 13 bases in the junction unmatched. The germline V gene (reference sequence) yields LGHDT for CDR1 and YNNKEL for CDR2. Its CDR3 holds 17 amino acids, cysteine through phenylalanine. Only the CDR3 region is kept as DNA, spanning 51 bases read in frame from base 1. The library was made by PCR. The sequencer listed for this sample is Illumina HiSeq 2500. To normalize quantification of the TCRbeta repertoire, the TCR libraries were built with molecular barcoding that relied on unique molecular identifiers. The public reads were run again by TCRdb, first through fastp at Q25 and then through MiXCR, and only productive beta chains were kept. Rows are combined by CDR3 protein, so each entry shows the most common genes and DNA. Present in this sample are about 170,000 distinct CDR3 sequences, 11% of which were seen just once. Of the sample, less than 15% falls within the top ten clones.

The source of this sequence is a boy aged 2-15 years with acute myeloid leukemia, due to receive a stem cell transplant. Specimen: PBMCs, collected before TCRalphabeta/CD19-depleted stem cell transplant. The rearranged segments are TRBV3-1 and TRBJ2-3, with TRBD2 matching 7 junction bases. The nucleotide sequence reads as follows: TGTGCCAGCAGCCTGCATGGGGGAGGGCAGTCGACAGATACGCAGTATTTT. It encodes CASSLHGGGQSTDTQYF.